The 27 T cell receptor beta chains given below trace back to one sample, sequenced in a study of cytomegalovirus exposure and HLA in healthy donors. The protocol was immunoSEQ multiplex PCR, while the TCRdb copy is restricted to in-frame clones and leaves out a portion. Of about 57,000 clones in the sample, 89% were seen once. The sequencing sample was made of PBMCs. The receptors derive from a woman aged 18 to 35 in good health and CMV-seronegative.

The V call is TRBV7-9, the J call TRBJ2-5, with 12 bases fitting TRBD1. Unmatched junction bases numbered 7, after V lost 6 bases and J lost 5 bases. CDR1 and CDR2 from the germline V gene are SEHNR and FQNEAQ (reference sequence). The CDR3 totals 15 residues. Here the CDR3 DNA reads TGTGCCAGCAGTTCCGGGACAGGGGGCATTGAGACCCAGTACTTC. It yields the protein CASSSGTGGIETQYF.

The chain is built from TRBV9 and TRBJ2-3, with 7 bases matching TRBD1. There are 15 residues in the CDR3. J lost 4 bases, V lost 1 base, and 6 bases had no gene match. CDR1 is SGDLS and CDR2 is YYNGEE in the germline V gene. In DNA form, the CDR3 reads TGTGCCAGCAGCGTAACGACAGGGCAAGCAGATACGCAGTATTTT. Translation: CASSVTTGQADTQYF.

The CDR3 reads CASSTTSGNSYEQYF. The CDR3 region has the DNA TGTGCCAGCAGCACTACTAGCGGGAACTCTTACGAGCAGTACTTC. The rearrangement links TRBV7-2 to TRBJ2-7; TRBD2 matches at 10 bases. The CDR3 has 15 amino acids. The V gene end was trimmed by 5 bases and the J gene end by 4 bases; junction bases not matched to a gene: 8. Germline loops: CDR1 SGHTA, CDR2 FQGNSA.

The rearrangement joins TRBV15 to TRBJ2-5; TRBD1 matches at 10 bases. This CDR3 comprises 15 residues. Trimming took 1 base from V and 3 from J; bases not matched to a gene: 2. In germline, CDR1 is LNHNV, CDR2 YYDKDF (reference sequence). The CDR3 spells CATSRGDRGEETQYF. CDR3 DNA: TGTGCCACCAGCAGAGGGGACAGGGGAGAAGAGACCCAGTACTTC.

The chain uses TRBV7-9 and TRBJ2-1; 7 nucleotides agree with TRBD1. This CDR3 comprises 18 residues. V lost 5 bases, J lost 7 bases, and 20 bases stayed unmatched. The germline CDR1 and CDR2 sequences are SEHNR and FQNEAQ (reference sequence). DNA of the CDR3: TGTGCCAGCAGCCCCCGGGTTTTCAGACAGGGACGAACTAATGAGCAGTTCTTC. Translation: CASSPRVFRQGRTNEQFF.

The chain links TRBV7-8 to TRBJ1-5, with a weak D call TRBD1 (6 bases). CDR3 length: 14 amino acids. V gave up 5 bases and J gave up 3 bases, with 11 bases separating them. The germline V gene encodes CDR1 SGHVS and CDR2 FQNEAQ. The CDR3 DNA sequence: TGTGCCAGCAGCGCCACAGGGCCCAATCAGCCCCAGCATTTT. Protein sequence: CASSATGPNQPQHF. Full variable domain (outside the CDR3, taken from reference TRBV7-8 and TRBJ1-5): GAGVSQSPRYKVAKRGQDVALRCDPISGHVSLFWYQQALGQGPEFLTYFQNEAQLDKSGLPSDRFFAERPEGSVSTLKIQRTQQEDSAVYLCASSATGPNQPQHFGDGTRLSIL.

In its sample, this clone was seen once. This chain uses TRBV28 with TRBJ1-2; D is unclear. Trimming removed 5 bases from V and 4 bases from J, with 17 bases in between. CDR1 and CDR2 (germline): MDHEN, SYDVKM. The CDR3 is 15 amino acids. The CDR3 spells CASSPPDYSAYGYTF. The CDR3 region has the DNA TGTGCCAGCAGTCCACCAGACTACAGTGCCTATGGCTACACCTTC.

The J gene is TRBJ2-7, the V gene TRBV30, with 8 nucleotides matching TRBD1. The CDR3 is made up of 12 amino acids. Germline assignment: CDR1 GTSNPN and CDR2 SVGIG (reference sequence). The trim removed 3 bases at V and 6 bases at J, leaving 4 bases unmatched. The CDR3 bases are TGTGCCTGGAGGGACAGGGAGGTCGAGCAGTACTTC. Translation: CAWRDREVEQYF.

This clone was seen only once. The chain links TRBV19 to TRBJ1-3; D is possibly TRBD1 (5 bases). Germline loops: CDR1 LNHDA, CDR2 SQIVND (reference sequence). Trimming cost V 5 bases and J 4 bases, with 9 bases left between them. This CDR3 spans 13 amino acids. The CDR3 coding sequence is TGTGCCAGTAGTCCAGGGTTCGGAAACACCATATATTTT. This gives the protein CASSPGFGNTIYF.

The rearrangement links TRBV19 to TRBJ2-1; TRBD2 matches 9 bases. V lost 4 bases, J lost 0 bases, and 1 base stayed unmatched. The CDR3 covers 15 residues. The germline V gene has CDR1 LNHDA and CDR2 SQIVND (reference sequence). The CDR3, as DNA: TGTGCCAGTAGTACGACTAGCGGCTCCTACAATGAGCAGTTCTTC. It is translated as CASSTTSGSYNEQFF.

CDR3 nucleotide sequence: TGCGCCAGCAGTGAGTCGTACCCCCACACCTCACCTGGAAACACCATATATTTT. Its translation is CASSESYPHTSPGNTIYF. The chain joins TRBV10-1 to TRBJ1-3; D unclear. Germline loops: CDR1 WNHNN, CDR2 SYGVQD (reference sequence). V was shortened by 0 bases and J by 2 bases, with 17 bases between the two germline ends. The CDR3 length is 18 residues.

The chain has TRBV7-9 and TRBJ1-2; D is possibly TRBD1 (5 bases). Deletions cut 5 bases from V and 4 bases from J, with 11 bases between. The CDR3 sequence is 13 residues long. The V gene's germline CDR1 is SEHNR and CDR2 FQNEAQ (reference sequence). As DNA, the CDR3 is TGTGCCAGCAGCACCCAGACAGCCTATGGCTACACCTTC. This sequence encodes CASSTQTAYGYTF.

This sequence joins TRBV5-5 and TRBJ1-1; 9 nucleotides agree with TRBD1. The CDR3 is 14 amino acids. The J segment lost 6 bases and the V segment lost 3 bases, leaving 6 bases of the junction unmatched. From germline, CDR1 is SGHKS and CDR2 YYEKEE (reference sequence). CDR3 DNA: TGTGCCAGCAGCTGGGGACAGGGTTCCCCTGAAGCTTTCTTT. It encodes CASSWGQGSPEAFF.

V usage is TRBV6-6 and J usage is TRBJ1-2; TRBD1 aligns across 9 bases. Trimming cost V 6 bases and J 9 bases; bases outside gene matches: 8. This CDR3 comprises 13 residues. The germline V gene encodes CDR1 MNHNY and CDR2 SVGAGI (reference sequence). CDR3 coding DNA: TGTGCCAGCAGCCCTGACAGGGGGAGTCGCTACACCTTC. It is translated as CASSPDRGSRYTF.

This sequence joins TRBV5-1 and TRBJ2-7; TRBD1 matches at 7 bases. Germline V CDR1 and CDR2: SGHRS, YFSETQ. V was pared by 1 base and J by 3 bases, with 13 bases of the junction left unmatched. The CDR3 consists of 17 residues. In DNA, the CDR3 is TGCGCCAGCAGCTTGCTTCCCCCGGCAGGGGGTGTCTACGAGCAGTACTTC. Its translation: CASSLLPPAGGVYEQYF.

The gene calls are TRBV5-8 and TRBJ2-3; the D is unclear. V lost 0 bases to trimming and J lost 4 bases, with 6 bases between them. Germline lookup yields CDR1 SGHTS and CDR2 YDEGEE. The CDR3 contains 13 residues. The CDR3 DNA follows: TGTGCCAGCAGCTTGGGGAGATCAGATACGCAGTATTTT. Its protein is CASSLGRSDTQYF.

J is TRBJ1-2 and V is TRBV5-6; D is undetermined. The germline V and J ends were trimmed by 4 bases and 4 bases, with 11 bases remaining between them. Germline V gene data show CDR1 as SGHDT and CDR2 as YYEEEE. CDR3 length: 13 amino acids. For the CDR3, the DNA is TGTGCCAGCAGCCTAGCCGAGCTCTATGGCTACACCTTC. Protein: CASSLAELYGYTF.

This clone was detected once. The chain links TRBV6-5 to TRBJ1-1, with D hard to call. This CDR3 region has 13 residues. V dropped 8 bases and J dropped 4 bases, with 14 bases sitting between them. Germline loops: CDR1 MNHEY, CDR2 SVGAGI. CDR3 in amino acids: CASGEGGSTEAFF. CDR3 nucleotide sequence: TGTGCCAGCGGGGAGGGCGGGAGCACTGAAGCTTTCTTT.

The chain couples TRBV4-2 to TRBJ2-3; 8 nucleotides agree with TRBD2. The length of the CDR3 is 18 residues. V gave up 4 bases and J gave up 0 bases; unmatched junction bases: 12. Germline assignment: CDR1 LGHNA and CDR2 YNFKEQ. The CDR3 bases are TGTGCCAGCAGCCCGTCAGCGGGAGACCTCACGAGCACAGATACGCAGTATTTT. This encodes CASSPSAGDLTSTDTQYF.

The J gene is TRBJ1-6, the V gene TRBV30; D not resolved. Germline assignment: CDR1 GTSNPN and CDR2 SVGIG (reference sequence). The CDR3 contains 15 residues. V gave up 4 bases and J gave up 4 bases, with 14 bases separating them. Here the CDR3 DNA reads TGTGCCTGGACCCAAGAGACAATGTATAATTCACCCCTCCACTTT. It is translated as CAWTQETMYNSPLHF.

The chain couples TRBV11-3 to TRBJ2-5, with TRBD1 matching 12 bases. Germline CDR1 SGHNT, CDR2 YENEEA. V was clipped by 5 bases and J by 5 bases; unmatched bases: 6. The CDR3 is 15 residues long. The CDR3 spells CASSLGTGGHETQYF. The CDR3 DNA is TGTGCCAGCAGCCTAGGGACAGGGGGCCACGAGACCCAGTACTTC.

This clone was picked up a small number of times. The gene calls are TRBV5-1 and TRBJ1-5; 10 bases line up with TRBD1. In germline, CDR1 is SGHRS, CDR2 YFSETQ. The CDR3 runs 15 residues. V shed 0 bases, J shed 9 bases, and the junction held 6 bases outside the gene matches. The CDR3 sequence: CASSLGPDRGLPQHF. In DNA form, the CDR3 reads TGCGCCAGCAGCTTGGGCCCTGACAGGGGGCTGCCCCAGCATTTT.

This chain links TRBV19 with TRBJ2-2, with TRBD1 matching over 9 bases. This CDR3 is 16 amino acids long. Germline V lookup: CDR1 LNHDA, CDR2 SQIVND (reference sequence). The V segment lost 4 bases and the J segment 5 bases; nucleotides outside the gene matches: 8. The CDR3 loop reads CASSTKQGAQTGELFF. The CDR3 bases are TGTGCCAGTAGTACCAAACAGGGGGCGCAGACCGGGGAGCTGTTTTTT.

V is TRBV6-6 and J is TRBJ1-3; possibly TRBD1 for D (6 bases). CDR1 is MNHNY, CDR2 SVGAGI, per germline (reference sequence). The CDR3 extends over 16 amino acids. The V and J ends lost 6 bases and 0 bases respectively, with 15 bases between them. The CDR3 is CASRTEQGPSGNTIYF. The CDR3, as DNA: TGTGCCAGCAGGACCGAACAGGGCCCCTCTGGAAACACCATATATTTT.

This clone showed up just once. This chain joins TRBV23-1 and TRBJ2-3; 8 bases map to TRBD1. TRBV23-1 has ORF status, its function being uncertain. After removal of 6 bases from V and 1 base from J, the junction contained 12 bases not matched to a gene. This CDR3 has 17 amino acids. The CDR3 DNA follows: TGCGCCAGCAGGCGACGACAGGGGTACTCTTGCACAGATACGCAGTATTTT. Translating it yields CASRRRQGYSCTDTQYF.

This clone was seen a few times. The chain joins TRBV7-6 to TRBJ2-7, with D possibly TRBD1 on 6 matching bases. This CDR3 has 13 residues. Trimming pared 4 bases from V and 1 base from J, leaving 8 bases between. CDR1 and CDR2 from the germline V gene are SGHVS and FNYEAQ. The CDR3 sequence: CASSSGTSYEQYF. CDR3 DNA sequence: TGTGCCAGCAGCTCGGGGACATCCTACGAGCAGTACTTC.

This chain connects TRBV23-1 to TRBJ1-6; 7 nucleotides line up with TRBD1. TRBV23-1 counts as an open reading frame of uncertain function. This CDR3 comprises 18 residues. The trim removed 10 bases at V and 6 bases at J, leaving 21 bases unmatched. As DNA, the CDR3 is TGCGCCACCCAGGGGGAGACCGGGAAACGGAGGCCTAATTCACCCCTCCACTTT. Its translation is CATQGETGKRRPNSPLHF.